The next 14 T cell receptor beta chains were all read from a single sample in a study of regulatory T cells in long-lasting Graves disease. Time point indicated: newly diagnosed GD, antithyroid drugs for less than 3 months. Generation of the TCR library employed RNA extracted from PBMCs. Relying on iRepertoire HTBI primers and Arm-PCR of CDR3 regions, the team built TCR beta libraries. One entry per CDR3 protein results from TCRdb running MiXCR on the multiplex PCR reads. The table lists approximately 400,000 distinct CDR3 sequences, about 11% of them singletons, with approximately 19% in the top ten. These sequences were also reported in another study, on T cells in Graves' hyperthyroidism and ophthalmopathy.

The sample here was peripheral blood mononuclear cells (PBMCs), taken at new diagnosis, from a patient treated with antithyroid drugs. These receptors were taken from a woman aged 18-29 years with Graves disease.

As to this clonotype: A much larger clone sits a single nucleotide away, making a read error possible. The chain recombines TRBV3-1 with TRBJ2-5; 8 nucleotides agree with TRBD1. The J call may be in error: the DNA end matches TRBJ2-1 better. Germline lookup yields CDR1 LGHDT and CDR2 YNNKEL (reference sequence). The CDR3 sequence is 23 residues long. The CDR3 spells CASSQDVVVEGQVHPFFQETQFF. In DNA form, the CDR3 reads TGTGCCAGCAGCCAAGATGTCGTAGTGGAGGGACAGGTACACCCTTTCTTCCAAGAGACCCAGTTCTTC.

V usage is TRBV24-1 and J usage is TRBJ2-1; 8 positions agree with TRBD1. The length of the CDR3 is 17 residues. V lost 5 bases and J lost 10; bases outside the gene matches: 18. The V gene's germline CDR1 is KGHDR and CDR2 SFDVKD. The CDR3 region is CATSAPSRRQGAREQFF. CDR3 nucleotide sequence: TGTGCCACCAGTGCCCCGAGTAGGCGTCAGGGGGCGCGGGAGCAGTTCTTC.

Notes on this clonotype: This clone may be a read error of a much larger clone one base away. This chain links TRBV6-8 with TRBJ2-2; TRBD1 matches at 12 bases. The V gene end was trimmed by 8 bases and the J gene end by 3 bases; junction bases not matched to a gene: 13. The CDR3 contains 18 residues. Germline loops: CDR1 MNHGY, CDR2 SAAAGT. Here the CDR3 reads CASGNLGQGAIDTGELFF. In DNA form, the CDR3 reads TGTGCCAGCGGTAACCTGGGACAGGGGGCTATAGACACCGGGGAGCTGTTTTTT.

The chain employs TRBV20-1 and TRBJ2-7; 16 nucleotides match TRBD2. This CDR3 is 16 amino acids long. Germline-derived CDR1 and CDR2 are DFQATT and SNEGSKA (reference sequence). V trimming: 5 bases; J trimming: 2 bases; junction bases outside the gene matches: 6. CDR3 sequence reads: CSAQKGLAGGPYEQYF. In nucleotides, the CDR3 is TGCAGTGCTCAAAAGGGACTAGCGGGAGGGCCCTACGAGCAGTACTTC.

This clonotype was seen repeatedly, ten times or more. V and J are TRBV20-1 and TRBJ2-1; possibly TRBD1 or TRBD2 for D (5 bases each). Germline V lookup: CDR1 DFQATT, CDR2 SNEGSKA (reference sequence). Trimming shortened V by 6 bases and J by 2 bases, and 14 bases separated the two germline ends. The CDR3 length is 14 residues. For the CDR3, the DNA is TGCAGTGCCCGGGGTGGGGCCACCTACAATGAGCAGTTCTTC. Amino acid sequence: CSARGGATYNEQFF.

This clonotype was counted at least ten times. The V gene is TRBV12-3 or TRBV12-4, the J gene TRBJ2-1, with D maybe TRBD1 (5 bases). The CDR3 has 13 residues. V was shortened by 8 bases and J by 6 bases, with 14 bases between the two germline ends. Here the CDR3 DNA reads TGTGCCAGCGCGCAGGGCATGGGCAATGAGCAGTTCTTC. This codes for CASAQGMGNEQFF.

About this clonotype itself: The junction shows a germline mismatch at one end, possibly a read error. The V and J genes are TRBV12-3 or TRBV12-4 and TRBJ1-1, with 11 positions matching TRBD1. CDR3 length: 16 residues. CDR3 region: CVSKRGQGARNTEAFF. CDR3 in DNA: TGTGTCAGCAAACGAGGACAGGGGGCCCGGAATACTGAAGCTTTCTTT.

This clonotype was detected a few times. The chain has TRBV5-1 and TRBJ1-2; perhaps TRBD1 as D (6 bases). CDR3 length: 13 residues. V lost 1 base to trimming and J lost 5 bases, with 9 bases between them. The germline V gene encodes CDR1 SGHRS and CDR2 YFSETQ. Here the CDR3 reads CASSLIGGYGYTF. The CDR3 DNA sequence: TGCGCCAGCAGCTTGATAGGGGGGTATGGCTACACCTTC.

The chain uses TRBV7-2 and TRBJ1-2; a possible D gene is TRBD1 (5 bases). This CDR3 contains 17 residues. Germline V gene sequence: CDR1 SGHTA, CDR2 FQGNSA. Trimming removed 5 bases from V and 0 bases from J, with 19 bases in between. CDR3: CASSPRVQAWANYGYTF. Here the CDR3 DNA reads TGTGCCAGCAGCCCCAGGGTCCAGGCGTGGGCTAACTATGGCTACACCTTC.

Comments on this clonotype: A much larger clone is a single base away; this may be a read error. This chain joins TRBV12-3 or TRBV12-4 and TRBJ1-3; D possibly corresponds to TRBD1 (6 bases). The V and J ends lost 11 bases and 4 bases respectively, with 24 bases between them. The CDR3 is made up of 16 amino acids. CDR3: CAGLVLPGAWGNTIYF. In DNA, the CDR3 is TGTGCCGGCCTGGTTCTTCCGGGGGCTTGGGGAAACACCATATATTTT.

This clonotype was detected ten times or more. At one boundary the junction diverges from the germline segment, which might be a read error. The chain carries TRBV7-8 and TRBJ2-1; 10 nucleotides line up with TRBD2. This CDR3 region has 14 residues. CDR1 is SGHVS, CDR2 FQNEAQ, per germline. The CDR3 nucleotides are TGTGCCAGCAGCGGACTAGCGGAGACCAATGGGCAGTTCTTC. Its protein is CASSGLAETNGQFF.

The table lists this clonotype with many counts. CDR3 amino acids: CASSEAVTEAFF. The CDR3 nucleotides read TGTGCCAGCAGTGAAGCCGTCACTGAAGCTTTCTTT. The gene calls are TRBV2 and TRBJ1-1, with no clear D. Germline V gives CDR1 SNHLY, CDR2 FYNNEI. With 0 bases removed from V and 4 bases from J, the gap between germline ends came to 3 bases. The CDR3 is 12 residues long.

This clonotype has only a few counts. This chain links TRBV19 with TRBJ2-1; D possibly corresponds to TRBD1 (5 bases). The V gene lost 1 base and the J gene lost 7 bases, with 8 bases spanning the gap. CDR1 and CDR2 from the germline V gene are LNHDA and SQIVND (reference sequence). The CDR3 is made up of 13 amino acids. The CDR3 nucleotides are TGTGCCAGTAGTATAGCAGGGTTTAATGAGCAGTTCTTC. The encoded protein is CASSIAGFNEQFF.

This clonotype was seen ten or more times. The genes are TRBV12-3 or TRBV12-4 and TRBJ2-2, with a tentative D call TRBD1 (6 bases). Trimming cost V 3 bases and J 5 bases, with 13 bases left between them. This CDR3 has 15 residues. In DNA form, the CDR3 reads TGTGCCAGCAGTTTTTTAGGGGGAACGACCGGGGAGCTGTTTTTT. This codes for CASSFLGGTTGELFF.